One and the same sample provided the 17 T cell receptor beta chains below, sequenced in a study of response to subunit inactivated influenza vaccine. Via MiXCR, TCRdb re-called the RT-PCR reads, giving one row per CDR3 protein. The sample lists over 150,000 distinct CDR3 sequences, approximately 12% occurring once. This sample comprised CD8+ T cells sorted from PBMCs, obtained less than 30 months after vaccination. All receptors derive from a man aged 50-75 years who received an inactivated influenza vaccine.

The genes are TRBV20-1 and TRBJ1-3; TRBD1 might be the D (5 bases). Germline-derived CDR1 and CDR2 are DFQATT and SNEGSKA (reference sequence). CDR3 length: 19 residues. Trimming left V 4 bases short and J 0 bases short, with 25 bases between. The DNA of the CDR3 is TGCAGTGCTACCCTTCCGGGCCTCAGGGCGCCAAGCTCTGGAAACACCATATATTTT. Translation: CSATLPGLRAPSSGNTIYF.

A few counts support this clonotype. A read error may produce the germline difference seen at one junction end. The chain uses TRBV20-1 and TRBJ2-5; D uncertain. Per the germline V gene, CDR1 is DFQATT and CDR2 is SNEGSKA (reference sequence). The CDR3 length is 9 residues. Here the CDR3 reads CSTTESQYF. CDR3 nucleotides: TGCAGTACCACAGAGTCCCAGTACTTC.

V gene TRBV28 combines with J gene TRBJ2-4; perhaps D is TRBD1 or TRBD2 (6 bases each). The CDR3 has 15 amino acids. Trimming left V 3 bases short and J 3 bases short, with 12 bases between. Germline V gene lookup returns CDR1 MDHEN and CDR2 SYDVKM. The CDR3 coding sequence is TGTGCCAGCAGTTTCATCGGGGGCGGCAAAAACATTCAGTACTTC. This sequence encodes CASSFIGGGKNIQYF.

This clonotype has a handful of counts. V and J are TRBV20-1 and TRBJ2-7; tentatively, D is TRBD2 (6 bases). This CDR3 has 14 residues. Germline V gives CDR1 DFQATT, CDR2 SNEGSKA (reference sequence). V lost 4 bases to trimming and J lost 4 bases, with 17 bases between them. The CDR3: CSAISSEGTYEQYF. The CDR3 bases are TGCAGTGCTATCTCTAGCGAAGGGACTTACGAGCAGTACTTC.

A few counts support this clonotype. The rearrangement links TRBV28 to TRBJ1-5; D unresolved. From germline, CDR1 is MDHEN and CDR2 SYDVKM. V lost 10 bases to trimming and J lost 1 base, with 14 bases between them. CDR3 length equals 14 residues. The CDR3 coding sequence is TGTGCCACCAAAGACGCGGCGAGCAATCAGCCCCAGCATTTT. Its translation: CATKDAASNQPQHF.

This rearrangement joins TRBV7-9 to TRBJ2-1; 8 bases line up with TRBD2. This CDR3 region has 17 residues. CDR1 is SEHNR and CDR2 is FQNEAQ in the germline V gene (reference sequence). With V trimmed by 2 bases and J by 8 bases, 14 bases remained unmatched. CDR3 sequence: CASSLTQLSGRGYEQFF. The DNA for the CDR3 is TGTGCCAGCAGCTTAACCCAATTGAGCGGGAGAGGTTATGAGCAGTTCTTC.

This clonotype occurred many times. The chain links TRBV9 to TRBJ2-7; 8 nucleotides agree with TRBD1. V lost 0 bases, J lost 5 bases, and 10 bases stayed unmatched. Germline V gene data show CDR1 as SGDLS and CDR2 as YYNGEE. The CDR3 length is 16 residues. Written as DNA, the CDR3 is TGTGCCAGCAGCGTAGACCCGGACAGGGAACCCCACGAGCAGTACTTC. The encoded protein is CASSVDPDREPHEQYF.

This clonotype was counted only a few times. CDR3 protein: CASSPDPLADIQYF. The CDR3 bases are TGTGCCAGCAGCCCCGACCCACTAGCGGACATTCAGTACTTC. The gene calls are TRBV7-8 and TRBJ2-4; TRBD2 agrees at 8 bases. Germline CDR1 and CDR2: SGHVS and FQNEAQ. The trim removed 5 bases at V and 8 bases at J, leaving 8 bases unmatched. This CDR3 spans 14 amino acids.

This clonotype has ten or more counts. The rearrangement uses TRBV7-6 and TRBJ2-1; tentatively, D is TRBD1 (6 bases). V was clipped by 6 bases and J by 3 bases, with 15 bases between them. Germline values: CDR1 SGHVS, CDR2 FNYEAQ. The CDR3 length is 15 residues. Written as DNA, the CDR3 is TGTGCCAGCAGTCTAGCAGGGGAAGGCTACAATGAGCAGTTCTTC. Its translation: CASSLAGEGYNEQFF.

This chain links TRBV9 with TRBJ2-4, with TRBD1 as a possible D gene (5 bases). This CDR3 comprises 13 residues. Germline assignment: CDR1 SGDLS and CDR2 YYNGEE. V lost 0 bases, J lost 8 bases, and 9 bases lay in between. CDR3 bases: TGTGCCAGCAGCGTAGGGGAAGGGGACATTCAGTACTTC. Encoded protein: CASSVGEGDIQYF. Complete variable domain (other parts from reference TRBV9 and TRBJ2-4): DSGVTQTPKHLITATGQRVTLRCSPRSGDLSVYWYQQSLDQGLQFLIQYYNGEERAKGNILERFSAQQFPDLHSELNLSSLELGDSALYFCASSVGEGDIQYFGAGTRLSVL.

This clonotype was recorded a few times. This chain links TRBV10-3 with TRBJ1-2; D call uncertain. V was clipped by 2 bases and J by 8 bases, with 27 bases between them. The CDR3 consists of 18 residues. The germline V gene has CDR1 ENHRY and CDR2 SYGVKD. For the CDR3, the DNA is TGTGCCATCAGTGAGCCAGTAGTCCGCAATTATACGTTGGCCGGCTACACCTTC. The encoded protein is CAISEPVVRNYTLAGYTF.

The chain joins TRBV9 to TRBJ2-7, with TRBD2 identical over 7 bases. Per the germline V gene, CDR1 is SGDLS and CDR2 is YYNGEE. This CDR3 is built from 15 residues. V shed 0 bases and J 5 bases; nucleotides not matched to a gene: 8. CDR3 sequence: CASSVDGGGANEQYF. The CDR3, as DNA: TGTGCCAGCAGCGTAGATGGGGGAGGGGCCAACGAGCAGTACTTC.

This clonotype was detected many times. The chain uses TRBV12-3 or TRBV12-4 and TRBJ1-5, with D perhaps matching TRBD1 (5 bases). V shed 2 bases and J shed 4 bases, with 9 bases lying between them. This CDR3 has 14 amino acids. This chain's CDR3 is CASSLQGWNQPQHF. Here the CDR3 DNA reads TGTGCCAGCAGTTTACAGGGATGGAATCAGCCCCAGCATTTT.

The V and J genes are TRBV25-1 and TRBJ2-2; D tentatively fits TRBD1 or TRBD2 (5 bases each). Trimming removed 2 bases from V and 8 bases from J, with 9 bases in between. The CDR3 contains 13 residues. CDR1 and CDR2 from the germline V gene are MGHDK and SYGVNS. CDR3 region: CASSEDYRGELFF. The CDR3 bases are TGTGCCAGCAGTGAAGACTACAGGGGGGAGCTGTTTTTT.

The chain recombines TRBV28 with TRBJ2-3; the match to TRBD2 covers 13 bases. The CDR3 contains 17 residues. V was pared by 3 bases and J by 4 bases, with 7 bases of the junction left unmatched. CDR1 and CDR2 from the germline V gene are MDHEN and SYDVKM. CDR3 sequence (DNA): TGTGCCAGCAGTTTCGGGACTAGCGGGGCCGGGGCAGATACGCAGTATTTT. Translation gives CASSFGTSGAGADTQYF.

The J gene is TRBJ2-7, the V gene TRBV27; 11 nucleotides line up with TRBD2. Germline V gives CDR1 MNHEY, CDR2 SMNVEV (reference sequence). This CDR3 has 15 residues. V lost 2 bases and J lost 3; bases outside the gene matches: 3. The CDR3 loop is CASSLGTSGNYEQYF. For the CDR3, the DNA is TGTGCCAGCAGTTTAGGGACTAGCGGTAACTACGAGCAGTACTTC.

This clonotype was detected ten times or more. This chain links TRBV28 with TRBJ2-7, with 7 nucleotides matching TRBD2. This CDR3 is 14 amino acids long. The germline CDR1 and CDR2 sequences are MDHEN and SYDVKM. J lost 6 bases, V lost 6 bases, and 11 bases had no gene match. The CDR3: CASRLAGNPSEQYF. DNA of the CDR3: TGTGCCAGCAGATTAGCGGGCAACCCCTCCGAGCAGTACTTC.